This TCR beta chain was documented in a study of cytomegalovirus exposure and HLA in healthy donors. Points from the study as a whole: The study flagged some 180 TCR beta chains as cytomegalovirus-associated. Trimming of TCR beta V- and J-genes showed a link, identified in a later analysis, to a missense DCLRE1C variant.

Every donor was a healthy person donating bone marrow. PCR involved 60 Vbeta and 13 Jbeta primers. Sequencing was performed with immunoSEQ multiplex PCR; in TCRdb, only in-frame clones are kept and a portion is missing. The sample has about 85,000 clones, approximately 80% seen once. Remarks on this clone: What it binds is not known.

Germline lookup yields CDR1 MNHNY and CDR2 SVGAGI (reference sequence). CDR3 length: 14 amino acids. V lost 0 bases to trimming and J lost 5 bases, with 8 bases between them. Source material: PBMCs. The clonotype was recovered from a woman aged 50 to 60 in good health and CMV-seropositive. This rearrangement joins TRBV6-6 to TRBJ2-1; D unclear. The DNA of the CDR3 is TGTGCCAGCAGTTACTCGTATTCGGACAATGAGCAGTTCTTC. Residues: CASSYSYSDNEQFF.